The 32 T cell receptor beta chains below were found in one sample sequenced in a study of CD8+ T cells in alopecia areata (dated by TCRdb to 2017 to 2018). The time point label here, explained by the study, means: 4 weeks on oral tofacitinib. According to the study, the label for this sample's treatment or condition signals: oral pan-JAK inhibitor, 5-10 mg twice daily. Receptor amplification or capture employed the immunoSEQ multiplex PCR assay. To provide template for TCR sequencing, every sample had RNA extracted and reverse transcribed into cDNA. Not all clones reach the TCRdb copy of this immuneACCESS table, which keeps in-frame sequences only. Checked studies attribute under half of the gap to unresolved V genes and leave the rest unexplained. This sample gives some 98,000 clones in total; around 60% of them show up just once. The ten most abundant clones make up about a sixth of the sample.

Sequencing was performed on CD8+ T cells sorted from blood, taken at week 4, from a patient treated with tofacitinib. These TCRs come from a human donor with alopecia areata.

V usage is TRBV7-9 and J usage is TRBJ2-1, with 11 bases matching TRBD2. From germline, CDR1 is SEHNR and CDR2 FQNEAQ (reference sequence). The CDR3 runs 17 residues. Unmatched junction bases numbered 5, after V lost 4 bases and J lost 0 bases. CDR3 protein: CASSSTSGASSYNEQFF. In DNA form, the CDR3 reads TGTGCCAGCAGCTCGACTAGCGGGGCCAGCTCCTACAATGAGCAGTTCTTC.

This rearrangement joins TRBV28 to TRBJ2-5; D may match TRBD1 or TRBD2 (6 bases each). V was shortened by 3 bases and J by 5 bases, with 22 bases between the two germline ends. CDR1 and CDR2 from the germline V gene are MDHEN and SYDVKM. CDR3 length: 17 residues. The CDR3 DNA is TGTGCCAGCAGTTTTGTATTCGGAGGGAAGGGGGAGGAGACCCAGTACTTC. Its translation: CASSFVFGGKGEETQYF.

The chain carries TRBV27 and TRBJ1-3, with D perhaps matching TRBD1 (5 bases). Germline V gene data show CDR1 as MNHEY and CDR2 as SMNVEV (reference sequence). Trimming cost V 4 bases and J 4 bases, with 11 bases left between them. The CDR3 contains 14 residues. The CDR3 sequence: CASSSYRSGNTIYF. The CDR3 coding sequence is TGTGCCAGCAGTTCCTACAGGTCGGGAAACACCATATATTTT.

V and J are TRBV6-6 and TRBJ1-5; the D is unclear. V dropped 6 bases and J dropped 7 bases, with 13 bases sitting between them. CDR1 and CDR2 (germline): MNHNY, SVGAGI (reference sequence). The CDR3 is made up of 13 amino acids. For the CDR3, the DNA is TGTGCCAGCAGGTCCGCCAACGGGCAGCCCCAGCATTTT. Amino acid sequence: CASRSANGQPQHF.

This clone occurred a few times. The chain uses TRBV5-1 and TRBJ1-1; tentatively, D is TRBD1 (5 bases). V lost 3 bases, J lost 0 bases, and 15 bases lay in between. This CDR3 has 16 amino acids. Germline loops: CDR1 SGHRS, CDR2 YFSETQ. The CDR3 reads CASSYHLGQMNTEAFF. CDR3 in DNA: TGCGCCAGCAGCTACCACCTTGGACAAATGAACACTGAAGCTTTCTTT.

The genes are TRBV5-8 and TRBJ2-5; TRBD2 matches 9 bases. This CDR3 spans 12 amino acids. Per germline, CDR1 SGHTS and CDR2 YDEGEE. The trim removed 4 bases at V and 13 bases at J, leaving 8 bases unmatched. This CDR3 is CASSQTSGRAYF. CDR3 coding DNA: TGTGCCAGCAGCCAAACTAGCGGGCGGGCGTACTTC.

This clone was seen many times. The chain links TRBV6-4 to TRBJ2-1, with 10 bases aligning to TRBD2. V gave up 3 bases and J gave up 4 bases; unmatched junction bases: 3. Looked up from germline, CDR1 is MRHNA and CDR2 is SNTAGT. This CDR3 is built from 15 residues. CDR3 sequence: CASSESSGGYNEQFF. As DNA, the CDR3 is TGTGCCAGCAGTGAATCTAGCGGGGGTTACAATGAGCAGTTCTTC.

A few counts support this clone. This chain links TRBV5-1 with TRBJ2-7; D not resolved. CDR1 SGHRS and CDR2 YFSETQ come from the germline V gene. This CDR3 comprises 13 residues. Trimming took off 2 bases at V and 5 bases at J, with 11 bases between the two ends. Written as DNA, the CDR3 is TGCGCCAGCAGCTTTACCGGCGGACACGAGCAGTACTTC. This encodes CASSFTGGHEQYF.

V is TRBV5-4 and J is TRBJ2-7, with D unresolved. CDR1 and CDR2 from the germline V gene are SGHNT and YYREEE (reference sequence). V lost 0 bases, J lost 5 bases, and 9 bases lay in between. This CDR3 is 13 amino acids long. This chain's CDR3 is CASSLDFTNEQYF. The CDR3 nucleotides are TGTGCCAGCAGCTTGGATTTTACGAACGAGCAGTACTTC.

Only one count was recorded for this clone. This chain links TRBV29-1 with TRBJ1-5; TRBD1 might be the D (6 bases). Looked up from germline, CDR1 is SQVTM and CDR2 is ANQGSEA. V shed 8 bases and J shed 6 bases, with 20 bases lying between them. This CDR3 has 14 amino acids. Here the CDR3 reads CSPSRDNWGQPQHF. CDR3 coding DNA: TGCAGCCCGTCGAGGGACAATTGGGGTCAGCCCCAGCATTTT.

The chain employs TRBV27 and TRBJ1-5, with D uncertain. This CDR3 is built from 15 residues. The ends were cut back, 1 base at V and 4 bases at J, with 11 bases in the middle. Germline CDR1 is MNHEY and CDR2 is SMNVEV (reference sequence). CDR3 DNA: TGTGCCAGCAGTTTATTGGGCGGATTAAATCAGCCCCAGCATTTT. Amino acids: CASSLLGGLNQPQHF.

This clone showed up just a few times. CDR3 DNA sequence: TGTGCCAGTAGTTCCAACCCCGGACAGGGGCGGAATCAGCCCCAGCATTTT. It translates to CASSSNPGQGRNQPQHF. The rearrangement links TRBV19 to TRBJ1-5; TRBD1 matches 9 bases. The germline CDR1 and CDR2 sequences are LNHDA and SQIVND (reference sequence). CDR3 length: 17 residues. V shed 5 bases and J 4 bases; nucleotides not matched to a gene: 12.

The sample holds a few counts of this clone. Here the CDR3 reads CASHRATPQSETQYF. The CDR3 DNA sequence: TGTGCCAGCCACCGGGCCACACCCCAAAGCGAGACCCAGTACTTC. The chain employs TRBV27 and TRBJ2-5; the D is unclear. CDR1 and CDR2 from the germline V gene are MNHEY and SMNVEV (reference sequence). The CDR3 loop spans 15 amino acids. V shed 8 bases and J shed 5 bases, with 21 bases lying between them.

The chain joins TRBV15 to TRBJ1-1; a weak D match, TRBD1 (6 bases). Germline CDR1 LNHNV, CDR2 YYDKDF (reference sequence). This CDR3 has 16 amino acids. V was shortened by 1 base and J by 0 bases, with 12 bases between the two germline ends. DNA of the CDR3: TGTGCCACCAGCAGAGTGTCGGGACATGTGAACACTGAAGCTTTCTTT. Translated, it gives CATSRVSGHVNTEAFF.

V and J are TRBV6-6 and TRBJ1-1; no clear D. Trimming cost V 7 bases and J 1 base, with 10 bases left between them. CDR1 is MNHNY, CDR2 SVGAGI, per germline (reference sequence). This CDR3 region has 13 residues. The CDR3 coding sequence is TGTGCCAGCATGGTGGTCAAGAACACTGAAGCTTTCTTT. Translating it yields CASMVVKNTEAFF.

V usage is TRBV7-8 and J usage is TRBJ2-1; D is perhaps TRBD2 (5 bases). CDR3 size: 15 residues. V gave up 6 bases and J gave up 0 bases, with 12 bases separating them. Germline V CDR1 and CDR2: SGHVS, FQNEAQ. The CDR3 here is CASRLAPSSYNEQFF. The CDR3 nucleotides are TGTGCCAGCAGGCTAGCACCGAGCTCCTACAATGAGCAGTTCTTC.

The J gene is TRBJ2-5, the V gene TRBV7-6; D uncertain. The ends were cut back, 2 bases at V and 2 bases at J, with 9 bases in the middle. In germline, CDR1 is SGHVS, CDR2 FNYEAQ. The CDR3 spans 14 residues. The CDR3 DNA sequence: TGTGCCAGCAGCTTACCCGACGGACAAGAGACCCAGTACTTC. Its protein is CASSLPDGQETQYF.

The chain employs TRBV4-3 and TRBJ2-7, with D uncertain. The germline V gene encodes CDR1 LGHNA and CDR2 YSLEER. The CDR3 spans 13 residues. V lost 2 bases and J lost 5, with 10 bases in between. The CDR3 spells CASSQILTDEQYF. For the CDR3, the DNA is TGCGCCAGCAGCCAAATACTGACGGACGAGCAGTACTTC.

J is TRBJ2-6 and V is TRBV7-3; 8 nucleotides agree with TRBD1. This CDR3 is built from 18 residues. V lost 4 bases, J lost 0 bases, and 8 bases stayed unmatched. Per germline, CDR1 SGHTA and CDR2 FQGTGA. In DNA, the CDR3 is TGTGCCAGCAGCTCGACCGGGACAGGATTCTCTGGGGCCAACGTCCTGACTTTC. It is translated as CASSSTGTGFSGANVLTF.

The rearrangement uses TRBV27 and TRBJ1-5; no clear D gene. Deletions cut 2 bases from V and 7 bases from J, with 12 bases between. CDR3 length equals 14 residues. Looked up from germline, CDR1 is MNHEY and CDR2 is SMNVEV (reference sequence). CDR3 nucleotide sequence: TGTGCCAGCAGTTTAAACCTAGGAAGCCAGCCCCAGCATTTT. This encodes CASSLNLGSQPQHF.

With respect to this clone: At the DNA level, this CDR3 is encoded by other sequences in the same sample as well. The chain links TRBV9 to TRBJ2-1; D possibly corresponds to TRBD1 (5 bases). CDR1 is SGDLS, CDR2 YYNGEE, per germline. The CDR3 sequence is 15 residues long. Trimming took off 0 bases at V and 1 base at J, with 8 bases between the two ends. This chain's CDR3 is CASSVAGLSYNEQFF. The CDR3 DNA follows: TGTGCCAGCAGCGTAGCAGGGTTATCCTACAATGAGCAGTTCTTC.

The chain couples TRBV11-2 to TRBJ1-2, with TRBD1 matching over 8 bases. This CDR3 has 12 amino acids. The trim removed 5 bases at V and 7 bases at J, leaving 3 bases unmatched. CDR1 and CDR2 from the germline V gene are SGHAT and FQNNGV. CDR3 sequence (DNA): TGTGCCAGCAGCCCGGACAGGGCTGGCTACACCTTC. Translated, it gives CASSPDRAGYTF.

The chain's CDR3 is CASSLALRGPEMNTEAFF. The CDR3, as DNA: TGTGCCAGCAGCTTAGCCCTCAGGGGGCCAGAGATGAACACTGAAGCTTTCTTT. The chain couples TRBV5-6 to TRBJ1-1; 8 nucleotides match TRBD1. This CDR3 has 18 amino acids. The trim removed 2 bases at V and 0 bases at J, leaving 12 bases unmatched. Looked up from germline, CDR1 is SGHDT and CDR2 is YYEEEE.

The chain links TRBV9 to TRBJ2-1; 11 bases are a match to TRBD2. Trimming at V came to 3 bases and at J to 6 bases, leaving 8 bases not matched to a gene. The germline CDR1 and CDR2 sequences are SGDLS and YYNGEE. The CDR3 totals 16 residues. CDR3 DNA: TGTGCCAGCAGCGACCTTTTTAGCGGGGGGGCCAATGAGCAGTTCTTC. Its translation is CASSDLFSGGANEQFF.

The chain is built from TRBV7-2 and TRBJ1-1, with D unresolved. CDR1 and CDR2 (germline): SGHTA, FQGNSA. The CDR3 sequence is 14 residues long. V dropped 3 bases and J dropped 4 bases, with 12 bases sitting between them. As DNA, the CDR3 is TGTGCCAGCAGCTTCTCACAGTCAGGCACTGAAGCTTTCTTT. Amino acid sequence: CASSFSQSGTEAFF.

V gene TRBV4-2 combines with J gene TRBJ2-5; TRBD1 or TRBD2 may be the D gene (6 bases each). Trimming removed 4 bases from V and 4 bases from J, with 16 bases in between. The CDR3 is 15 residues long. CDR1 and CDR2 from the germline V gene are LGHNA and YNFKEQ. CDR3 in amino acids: CASSPEGGAGETQYF. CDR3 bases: TGTGCCAGCAGCCCCGAGGGGGGCGCGGGAGAGACCCAGTACTTC.

CDR3 nucleotide sequence: TGTGCCAGCCAAGACACGAACACCGGGGAGCTGTTTTTT. It encodes CASQDTNTGELFF. The chain employs TRBV7-9 and TRBJ2-2; D unclear. The CDR3 spans 13 residues. Germline lookup yields CDR1 SEHNR and CDR2 FQNEAQ (reference sequence). Trimming took off 8 bases at V and 0 bases at J, with 7 bases between the two ends.

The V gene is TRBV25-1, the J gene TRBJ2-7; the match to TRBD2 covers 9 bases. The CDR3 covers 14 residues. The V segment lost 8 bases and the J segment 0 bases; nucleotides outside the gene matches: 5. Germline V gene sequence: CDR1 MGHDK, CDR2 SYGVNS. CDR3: CASRGLATSYEQYF. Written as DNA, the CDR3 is TGTGCCAGCCGTGGACTAGCGACCTCCTACGAGCAGTACTTC.

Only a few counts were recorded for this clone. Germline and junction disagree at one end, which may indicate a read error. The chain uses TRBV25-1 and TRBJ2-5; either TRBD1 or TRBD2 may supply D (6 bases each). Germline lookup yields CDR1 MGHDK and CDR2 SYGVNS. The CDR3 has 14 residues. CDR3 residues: CASSESGGAEIQYF. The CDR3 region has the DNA TGTGCCAGCAGTGAATCCGGGGGCGCAGAGATCCAGTACTTC.

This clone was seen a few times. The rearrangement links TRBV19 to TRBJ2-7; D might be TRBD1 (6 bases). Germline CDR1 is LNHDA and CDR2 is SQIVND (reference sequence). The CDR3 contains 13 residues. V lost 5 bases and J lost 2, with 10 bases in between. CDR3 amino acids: CASSATGTYEQYF. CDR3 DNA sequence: TGTGCCAGTAGTGCCACAGGGACCTACGAGCAGTACTTC.

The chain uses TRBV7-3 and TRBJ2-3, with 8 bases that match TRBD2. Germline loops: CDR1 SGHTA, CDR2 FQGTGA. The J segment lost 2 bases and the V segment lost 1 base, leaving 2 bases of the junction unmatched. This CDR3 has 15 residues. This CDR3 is CASSLSGGNTDTQYF. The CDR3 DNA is TGTGCCAGCAGCTTAAGCGGGGGGAACACAGATACGCAGTATTTT.

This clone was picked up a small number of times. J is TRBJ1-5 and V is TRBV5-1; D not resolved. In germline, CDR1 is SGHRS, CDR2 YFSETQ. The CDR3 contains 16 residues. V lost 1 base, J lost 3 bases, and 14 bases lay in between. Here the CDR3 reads CASSLNGISVNQPQHF. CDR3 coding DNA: TGCGCCAGCAGCTTGAACGGGATATCGGTCAATCAGCCCCAGCATTTT.